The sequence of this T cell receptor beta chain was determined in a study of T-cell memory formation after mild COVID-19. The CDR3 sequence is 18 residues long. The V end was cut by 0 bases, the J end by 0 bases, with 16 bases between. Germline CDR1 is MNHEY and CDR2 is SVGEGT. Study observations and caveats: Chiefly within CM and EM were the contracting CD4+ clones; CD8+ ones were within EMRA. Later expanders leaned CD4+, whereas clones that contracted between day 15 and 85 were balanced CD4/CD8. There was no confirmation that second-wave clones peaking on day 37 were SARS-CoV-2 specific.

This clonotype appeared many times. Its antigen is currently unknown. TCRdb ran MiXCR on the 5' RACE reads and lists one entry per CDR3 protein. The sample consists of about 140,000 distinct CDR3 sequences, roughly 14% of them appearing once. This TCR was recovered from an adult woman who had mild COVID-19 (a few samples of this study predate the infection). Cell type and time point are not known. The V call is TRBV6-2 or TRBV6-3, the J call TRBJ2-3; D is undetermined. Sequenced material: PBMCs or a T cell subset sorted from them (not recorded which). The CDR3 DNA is TGTGCCAGCAGTTACTCGCCCTCCGATATATCTAGCACAGATACGCAGTATTTT. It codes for CASSYSPSDISSTDTQYF.